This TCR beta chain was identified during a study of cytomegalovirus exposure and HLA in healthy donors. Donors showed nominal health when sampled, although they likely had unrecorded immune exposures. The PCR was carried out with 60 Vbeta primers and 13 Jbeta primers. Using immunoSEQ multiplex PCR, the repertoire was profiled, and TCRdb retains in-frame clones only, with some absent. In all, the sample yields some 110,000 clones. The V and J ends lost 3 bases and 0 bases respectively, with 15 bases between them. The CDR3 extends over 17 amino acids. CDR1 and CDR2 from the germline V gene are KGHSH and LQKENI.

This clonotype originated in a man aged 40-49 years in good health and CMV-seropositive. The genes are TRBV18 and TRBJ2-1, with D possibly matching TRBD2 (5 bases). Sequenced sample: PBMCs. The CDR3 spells CASSPLSGSSSYNEQFF. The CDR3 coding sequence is TGTGCCAGCTCACCCTTGAGCGGTTCCAGCTCCTACAATGAGCAGTTCTTC.